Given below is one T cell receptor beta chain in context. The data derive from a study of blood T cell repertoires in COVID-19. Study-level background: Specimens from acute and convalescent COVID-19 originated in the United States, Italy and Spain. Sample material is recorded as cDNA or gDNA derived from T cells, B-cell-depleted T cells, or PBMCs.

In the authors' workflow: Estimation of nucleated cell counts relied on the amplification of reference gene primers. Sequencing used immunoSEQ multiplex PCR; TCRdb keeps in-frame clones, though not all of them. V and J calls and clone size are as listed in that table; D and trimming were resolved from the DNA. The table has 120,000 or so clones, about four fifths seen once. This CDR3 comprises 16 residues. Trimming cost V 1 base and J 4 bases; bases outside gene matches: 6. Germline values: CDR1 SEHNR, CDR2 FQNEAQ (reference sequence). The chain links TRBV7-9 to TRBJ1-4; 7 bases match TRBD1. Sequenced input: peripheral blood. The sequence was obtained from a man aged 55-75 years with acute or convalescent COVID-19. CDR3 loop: CASSLGRDSLNEKLFF. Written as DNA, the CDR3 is TGTGCCAGCAGCTTAGGGAGGGACAGCCTTAATGAAAAACTGTTTTTT.